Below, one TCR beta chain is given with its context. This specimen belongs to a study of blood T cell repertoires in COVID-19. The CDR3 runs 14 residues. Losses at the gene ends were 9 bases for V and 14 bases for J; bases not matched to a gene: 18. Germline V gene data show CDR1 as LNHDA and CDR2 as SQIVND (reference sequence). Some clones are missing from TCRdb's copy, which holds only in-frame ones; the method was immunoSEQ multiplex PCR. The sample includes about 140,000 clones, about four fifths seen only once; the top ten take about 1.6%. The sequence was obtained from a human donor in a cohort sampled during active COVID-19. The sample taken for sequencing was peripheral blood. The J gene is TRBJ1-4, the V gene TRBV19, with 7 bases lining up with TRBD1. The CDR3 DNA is TGTGCCAGCCGAGGGGACAGAGTTGGCTCAAGGCTGTTTTTT. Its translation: CASRGDRVGSRLFF.